One sample yielded the 21 T cell receptor beta chains listed below, sequenced in a study of blood T cell repertoires in COVID-19. Measured with immunoSEQ multiplex PCR; TCRdb has only the in-frame clones, and not every one. Among some 250,000 clones listed, approximately 86% were seen once. The sequenced sample was peripheral blood. Receptor source: a man aged 30 to 39 with active or convalescent COVID-19.

The chain recombines TRBV9 with TRBJ2-1, with a weak D call TRBD2 (5 bases). The V end lost 3 bases, the J end lost 2 bases, and 9 bases lay between the germline ends. The V gene's germline CDR1 is SGDLS and CDR2 YYNGEE. This CDR3 region has 14 residues. The CDR3 DNA reads TGTGCCAGCAGCGCCGGGGTTACCTACAATGAGCAGTTCTTC. This sequence encodes CASSAGVTYNEQFF.

J is TRBJ1-6 and V is TRBV9; D is uncertain. The CDR3 loop spans 15 amino acids. V lost 6 bases and J 0 bases, leaving 10 bases between the germline ends. Germline V gene data show CDR1 as SGDLS and CDR2 as YYNGEE. For the CDR3, the DNA is TGTGCCAGCACTTCCACTAGCTCCTATAATTCACCCCTCCACTTT. It encodes CASTSTSSYNSPLHF. Drawing the rest from reference TRBV9 and TRBJ1-6, the complete variable domain is DSGVTQTPKHLITATGQRVTLRCSPRSGDLSVYWYQQSLDQGLQFLIQYYNGEERAKGNILERFSAQQFPDLHSELNLSSLELGDSALYFCASTSTSSYNSPLHFGNGTRLTVT.

The rearrangement uses TRBV24-1 and TRBJ2-3, with 9 bases that match TRBD1. The CDR3 runs 15 residues. V shed 2 bases, J shed 8 bases, and the junction held 7 bases outside the gene matches. The germline V gene encodes CDR1 KGHDR and CDR2 SFDVKD. This chain's CDR3 is CATSDSGTGLRTQYF. DNA for the CDR3: TGTGCCACCAGTGATTCTGGGACAGGGCTTCGTACGCAGTATTTT.

This clone was seen more than once but under ten times. V is TRBV2 and J is TRBJ2-3, with 7 bases that match TRBD2. J gave up 2 bases and V 5 bases, and 7 bases lay outside the gene matches. Germline V gives CDR1 SNHLY, CDR2 FYNNEI. The CDR3 has 15 residues. The CDR3: CASSTRLAPTDTQYF. The CDR3 nucleotides read TGTGCCAGCAGTACTCGACTAGCCCCCACAGATACGCAGTATTTT.

V gene TRBV25-1 combines with J gene TRBJ1-1; 9 nucleotides match TRBD1. CDR3 length: 14 residues. Germline CDR1 is MGHDK and CDR2 is SYGVNS. V gave up 7 bases and J gave up 11 bases; unmatched junction bases: 14. The DNA for the CDR3 is TGTGCCAGCACTCAGCCGACAGGGGGTGGTCGGGCTTTCTTT. Amino acid sequence: CASTQPTGGGRAFF.

The chain joins TRBV30 to TRBJ1-5; D is perhaps TRBD1 (5 bases). The CDR3 runs to 15 residues. Looked up from germline, CDR1 is GTSNPN and CDR2 is SVGIG (reference sequence). V was clipped by 0 bases and J by 4 bases, with 13 bases between them. The CDR3 spells CAWSVKLGRNQPQHF. CDR3 bases: TGTGCCTGGAGTGTAAAATTGGGGCGAAATCAGCCCCAGCATTTT.

This clone was detected once. V usage is TRBV6-5 and J usage is TRBJ1-2; D might be TRBD1 (6 bases). Germline V gene data show CDR1 as MNHEY and CDR2 as SVGAGI. Between the trimmed V and J ends, which lost 1 base and 5 bases, there was a span of 11 bases. The CDR3 has 14 amino acids. Here the CDR3 DNA reads TGTGCCAGCAGTTACTTGGACAGAGGATATGGCTACACCTTC. Its translation is CASSYLDRGYGYTF.

This sequence joins TRBV7-9 and TRBJ1-6, with a possible D match to TRBD1 (6 bases). There are 14 residues in the CDR3. V lost 11 bases, J lost 2 bases, and 13 bases lay in between. Germline assignment: CDR1 SEHNR and CDR2 FQNEAQ (reference sequence). CDR3 amino acids: CALGRGTYNSPLHF. CDR3 nucleotide sequence: TGTGCCCTGGGCAGGGGCACCTATAATTCACCCCTCCACTTT.

The chain has TRBV4-1 and TRBJ2-1; 9 nucleotides match TRBD2. Per germline, CDR1 MGHRA and CDR2 YSYEKL. V was pared by 4 bases and J by 0 bases, with 4 bases of the junction left unmatched. The CDR3 is made up of 16 amino acids. The CDR3 nucleotides are TGCGCCAGCAGCCCCCTAGCGGGGAGCTCCTACAATGAGCAGTTCTTC. Amino acids: CASSPLAGSSYNEQFF.

V is TRBV18 and J is TRBJ2-1; TRBD1 matches at 10 bases. This CDR3 spans 16 amino acids. V gave up 6 bases and J gave up 7 bases; unmatched junction bases: 12. Germline assignment: CDR1 KGHSH and CDR2 LQKENI. The CDR3 DNA is TGTGCCAGCTCGCCCACCGGGACAGGGGTTTCAAATGAGCAGTTCTTC. It encodes CASSPTGTGVSNEQFF.

The rearrangement links TRBV18 to TRBJ2-3; 7 bases are a match to TRBD1. CDR1 KGHSH and CDR2 LQKENI come from the germline V gene. J lost 5 bases, V lost 3 bases, and 2 bases had no gene match. The CDR3 runs to 13 residues. CDR3 in DNA: TGTGCCAGCTCACCCGGACAGGAAGATACGCAGTATTTT. Protein sequence: CASSPGQEDTQYF.

The chain is built from TRBV4-2 and TRBJ2-3, with a tentative D call TRBD2 (5 bases). V gave up 0 bases and J gave up 2 bases, with 9 bases separating them. The CDR3 has 15 residues. Germline V CDR1 and CDR2: LGHNA, YNFKEQ. Here the CDR3 DNA reads TGTGCCAGCAGCCAAGAACGGGGTTTCACAGATACGCAGTATTTT. Translated, it gives CASSQERGFTDTQYF.

CDR3 DNA: TGTGCCAGCAGTCAAGACAGGAATTCACCCCTCCACTTT. Translation: CASSQDRNSPLHF. V gene TRBV12-3 or TRBV12-4 combines with J gene TRBJ1-6; D might be TRBD1 (6 bases). This CDR3 region has 13 residues. Trimming left V 5 bases short and J 7 bases short, with 9 bases between.

This chain links TRBV11-3 with TRBJ2-1; D ambiguous. V lost 2 bases and J 3 bases, leaving 8 bases between the germline ends. The CDR3 is 14 residues long. Germline values: CDR1 SGHNT, CDR2 YENEEA. The CDR3 loop reads CASSLMGIYNEQFF. CDR3 bases: TGTGCCAGCAGCTTAATGGGCATCTACAATGAGCAGTTCTTC.

The genes are TRBV7-6 and TRBJ2-1; 10 bases are shared with TRBD1. There are 15 residues in the CDR3. The junction had 13 bases not matched to a gene; V was cut back by 5 bases and J by 12 bases. Germline values: CDR1 SGHVS, CDR2 FNYEAQ. The CDR3 spells CASSNLGQGEFWQFF. In nucleotides, the CDR3 is TGTGCCAGCAGCAACCTAGGACAGGGGGAGTTCTGGCAGTTCTTC.

The rearrangement links TRBV6-2 or TRBV6-3 to TRBJ1-3; D is ambiguous. The CDR3 covers 14 residues. Germline-derived CDR1 and CDR2 are MNHEY and SVGEGT. V gave up 4 bases and J gave up 0 bases, with 7 bases separating them. The CDR3, as DNA: TGTGCCAGCAGTTTGGAGGTCTCTGGAAACACCATATATTTT. It translates to CASSLEVSGNTIYF.

J is TRBJ1-6 and V is TRBV2, with a tentative D call TRBD1 (6 bases). V was shortened by 5 bases and J by 0 bases, with 14 bases between the two germline ends. CDR1 is SNHLY, CDR2 FYNNEI, per germline. The CDR3 runs 17 residues. CDR3 in DNA: TGTGCCAGCAGTAGACAGGATGAGTACTCCTATAATTCACCCCTCCACTTT. It yields the protein CASSRQDEYSYNSPLHF.

This clone came up once. V usage is TRBV5-4 and J usage is TRBJ2-7, with 10 bases that match TRBD1. V was clipped by 0 bases and J by 6 bases; unmatched bases: 6. Germline V lookup: CDR1 SGHNT, CDR2 YYREEE (reference sequence). CDR3 length equals 15 residues. The chain's CDR3 is CASSLAAGTGVEQYF. In DNA form, the CDR3 reads TGTGCCAGCAGCTTGGCCGCCGGGACAGGGGTCGAGCAGTACTTC.

The chain carries TRBV6-5 and TRBJ2-1; D is possibly TRBD2 (6 bases). Germline CDR1 is MNHEY and CDR2 is SVGAGI. Trimming took off 2 bases at V and 12 bases at J, with 20 bases between the two ends. The CDR3 sequence is 15 residues long. CDR3 bases: TGTGCCAGCAGTTACCGGAGGGCATACCAAGAGAGGCAGTTCTTC. Translating gives CASSYRRAYQERQFF.

The chain links TRBV20-1 to TRBJ1-1, with unresolved D. Germline V gene sequence: CDR1 DFQATT, CDR2 SNEGSKA (reference sequence). CDR3 length: 11 amino acids. V was trimmed by 1 base and J by 8 bases, leaving 8 bases between them. The DNA for the CDR3 is TGCAGTGCTAGAGGTACAAGAGAAGCTTTCTTT. Protein product: CSARGTREAFF.

This chain joins TRBV5-1 and TRBJ2-3; D not certain. Germline V gene data show CDR1 as SGHRS and CDR2 as YFSETQ. The CDR3 consists of 13 residues. V lost 4 bases and J lost 2, with 8 bases in between. CDR3 nucleotide sequence: TGCGCCAGCAGCCCGGTTCCCACAGATACGCAGTATTTT. Translated: CASSPVPTDTQYF.